The 16 T cell receptor beta chains presented below share a single source sample, sequenced in a study of shared clonotypes between healthy human individuals. Method: immunoSEQ multiplex PCR; TCRdb's copy keeps in-frame clones and lacks some. The sample has roughly 500,000 clones, roughly 95% seen once. The sequenced sample was naive CD4+ T cells sorted from blood. Subset defined: CD45RA+ positively selected. The receptor set was obtained from a woman aged 25 to 39 in good health.

The CDR3 region has the DNA TGTGCCAGCAGCTTAGGGGGTTTTAACTATGGCTACACCTTC. Translated: CASSLGGFNYGYTF. The chain couples TRBV7-9 to TRBJ1-2; D is unresolved. Germline V CDR1 and CDR2: SEHNR, FQNEAQ (reference sequence). Trimming cost V 1 base and J 1 base, with 7 bases left between them. This CDR3 is built from 14 residues.

The J gene is TRBJ2-2, the V gene TRBV30, with 7 bases matching TRBD1. The ends lost 2 bases at V and 6 bases at J; junction bases unmatched: 3. This CDR3 spans 13 amino acids. CDR1 and CDR2 from the germline V gene are GTSNPN and SVGIG (reference sequence). In DNA, the CDR3 is TGTGCCTGGAGTCTTACAGGGGCCGGGGAGCTGTTTTTT. It specifies CAWSLTGAGELFF.

The chain has TRBV18 and TRBJ2-5; 9 nucleotides agree with TRBD1. V trimming: 4 bases; J trimming: 2 bases; junction bases outside the gene matches: 5. The germline V gene has CDR1 KGHSH and CDR2 LQKENI. This CDR3 has 15 amino acids. CDR3 loop: CASSRDRANQETQYF. DNA of the CDR3: TGTGCCAGCTCACGGGACAGGGCAAATCAAGAGACCCAGTACTTC.

The CDR3 protein is CATGALTYEQYF. DNA for the CDR3: TGTGCCACAGGGGCCCTTACCTACGAGCAGTACTTC. This rearrangement joins TRBV2 to TRBJ2-7, with D perhaps matching TRBD1 (6 bases). The CDR3 is 12 residues long. Trimming left V 10 bases short and J 2 bases short, with 12 bases between. The germline gives CDR1 SNHLY, CDR2 FYNNEI.

The V gene is TRBV5-1, the J gene TRBJ2-1; TRBD2 aligns across 10 bases. V lost 0 bases and J lost 9; bases outside the gene matches: 9. The CDR3 contains 16 residues. The V gene's germline CDR1 is SGHRS and CDR2 YFSETQ. The DNA of the CDR3 is TGCGCCAGCAGCTTGGTCGGGACTAGCGAACTACGTGAGCAGTTCTTC. As protein: CASSLVGTSELREQFF.

This chain connects TRBV29-1 to TRBJ2-4; 8 bases agree with TRBD1. Germline CDR1 SQVTM, CDR2 ANQGSEA. Trimming removed 7 bases from V and 1 base from J; junction bases left unmatched: 3. The CDR3 sequence is 13 residues long. Here the CDR3 reads CSARGQAKNIQYF. As DNA, the CDR3 is TGCAGCGCCAGGGGGCAGGCCAAAAACATTCAGTACTTC.

The rearrangement links TRBV7-9 to TRBJ1-2; TRBD1 matches at 8 bases. The length of the CDR3 is 14 residues. Germline trimming cut 1 base from V and 7 bases from J; bases unmatched to any gene: 5. Germline CDR1 reads SEHNR; CDR2 reads FQNEAQ (reference sequence). The CDR3 reads CASSLVSGGVGYTF. CDR3 DNA: TGTGCCAGCAGCTTAGTTTCAGGGGGCGTTGGCTACACCTTC.

There are a few counts of this clone. The junction and the germline gene differ at one end; a read error may be behind it. This rearrangement joins TRBV5-1 to TRBJ2-1; D is unresolved. Germline V gene lookup returns CDR1 SGHRS and CDR2 YFSETQ. The CDR3 spans 8 residues. The chain's CDR3 is CASRGAVF. The DNA of the CDR3 is TGCGCCAGCAGGGGTGCGGTCTTC.

The CDR3 DNA follows: TGCGCCAGCAGGCTAGCGGGAGAGTACGAGCAGTACTTC. It translates to CASRLAGEYEQYF. This sequence joins TRBV5-1 and TRBJ2-7, with TRBD2 matching over 10 bases. The CDR3 has 13 residues. V shed 5 bases and J 4 bases; nucleotides not matched to a gene: 3. Germline V gene lookup returns CDR1 SGHRS and CDR2 YFSETQ.

The chain couples TRBV14 to TRBJ2-7; D is perhaps TRBD1 or TRBD2 (5 bases each). The ends were cut back, 4 bases at V and 7 bases at J, with 8 bases in the middle. Germline values: CDR1 SGHDN, CDR2 FVKESK. This CDR3 spans 11 amino acids. For the CDR3, the DNA is TGTGCCAGCAGCCTGTGGGGGGAGCAGTACTTC. It specifies CASSLWGEQYF. The full variable domain, its missing parts supplied by reference TRBV14 and TRBJ2-7, is EAGVTQFPSHSVIEKGQTVTLRCDPISGHDNLYWYRRVMGKEIKFLLHFVKESKQDESGMPNNRFLAERTGGTYSTLKVQPAELEDSGVYFCASSLWGEQYFGPGTRLTVT.

J is TRBJ2-7 and V is TRBV27, with 8 bases that match TRBD1. The CDR3 sequence is 15 residues long. Germline CDR1 is MNHEY and CDR2 is SMNVEV (reference sequence). J lost 1 base, V lost 3 bases, and 5 bases had no gene match. The CDR3 DNA sequence: TGTGCCAGCAGTTTTCCGGGACAGGTTTCCTACGAGCAGTACTTC. This encodes CASSFPGQVSYEQYF.

This chain uses TRBV6-1 with TRBJ1-5; the D gene is possibly TRBD1 (6 bases). V was pared by 1 base and J by 9 bases, with 13 bases between. The CDR3 contains 14 residues. In germline, CDR1 is MNHNS, CDR2 SASEGT. CDR3 bases: TGTGCCAGCAGTGAAGGGGGGCCCGCCACGCCCCAGCATTTT. It codes for CASSEGGPATPQHF.

The chain links TRBV5-1 to TRBJ2-1; 9 bases are a match to TRBD2. Germline values: CDR1 SGHRS, CDR2 YFSETQ. This CDR3 spans 17 amino acids. Trimming at V came to 4 bases and at J to 2 bases, leaving 10 bases not matched to a gene. CDR3: CASSPQVGGRAYNEQFF. The CDR3 nucleotides are TGCGCCAGCAGCCCACAGGTGGGCGGGAGGGCCTACAATGAGCAGTTCTTC.

The V and J genes are TRBV7-2 and TRBJ2-7; D is possibly TRBD2 (6 bases). The CDR3 covers 13 residues. The germline gives CDR1 SGHTA, CDR2 FQGNSA. V lost 1 base and J lost 4, with 8 bases in between. The DNA for the CDR3 is TGTGCCAGCAGCTTAGGACTAGGTTACGAGCAGTACTTC. The encoded protein is CASSLGLGYEQYF.

The V and J genes are TRBV25-1 and TRBJ2-5; 8 positions match TRBD2. This CDR3 is 16 amino acids long. V trimming: 0 bases; J trimming: 4 bases; junction bases outside the gene matches: 7. CDR1 and CDR2 (germline): MGHDK, SYGVNS. CDR3 nucleotide sequence: TGTGCCAGCAGTGAATACGCGGGACTAGGGGGAGAGACCCAGTACTTC. It translates to CASSEYAGLGGETQYF.

The chain's CDR3 is CASSQLTVLAGELFF. The CDR3 DNA is TGTGCCAGCTCACAACTGACGGTTCTCGCTGGGGAGCTGTTTTTT. V gene TRBV18 combines with J gene TRBJ2-2; D not certain. V shed 4 bases and J shed 8 bases, with 17 bases lying between them. The CDR3 is made up of 15 amino acids. CDR1 KGHSH and CDR2 LQKENI come from the germline V gene.